This record covers a single TCR beta chain. The sample carries other DNA sequences with the same CDR3. The assay was immunoSEQ multiplex PCR, and TCRdb's table has in-frame clones only and misses some. In the table there are 200,000 to 250,000 clones, about four fifths of which are singletons. This record belongs to a study of blood T cell repertoires in COVID-19. As for the study in general: Acute and convalescent COVID-19 specimens originated in the United States, Italy and Spain. Sources were T cells, B-cell-depleted T cells, or PBMCs; the material itself was cDNA or gDNA.

This CDR3 contains 15 residues. Germline CDR1 SGDLS, CDR2 YYNGEE. V dropped 0 bases and J dropped 1 base, with 11 bases sitting between them. The chain combines TRBV9 with TRBJ2-7; tentatively, D is TRBD1 (6 bases). This clonotype originated in a woman aged 25-40 years who had recovered from COVID-19. The specimen sequenced was peripheral blood. The CDR3 is CASSVGGLGSYEQYF. In DNA, the CDR3 is TGTGCCAGCAGCGTAGGGGGGCTCGGTTCCTACGAGCAGTACTTC.